Presented here are 16 T cell receptor beta chains from one specimen sequenced in a study of blood T cell repertoires in COVID-19. Repertoires were generated with immunoSEQ multiplex PCR, while TCRdb's copy carries only in-frame clones and drops some. This sample has roughly 70,000 clones, with 65% to 85% found just once. The source material was peripheral blood. These receptors all stem from a human donor in a cohort sampled during active COVID-19.

This clone appeared a few times. The chain employs TRBV15 and TRBJ2-5; no clear D. Germline CDR1 reads LNHNV; CDR2 reads YYDKDF (reference sequence). V lost 5 bases, J lost 1 base, and 14 bases lay in between. There are 15 residues in the CDR3. This chain's CDR3 is CATSPRGGIQETQYF. CDR3 nucleotides: TGTGCCACCAGCCCCCGCGGCGGCATCCAAGAGACCCAGTACTTC.

This clone was recorded a few times. This chain uses TRBV12-3 or TRBV12-4 with TRBJ1-1, with a weak D call TRBD1 (5 bases). Trimming shortened V by 7 bases and J by 6 bases, and 12 bases separated the two germline ends. The CDR3 is 12 amino acids. CDR3 DNA sequence: TGTGCCAGCAACTCAGGGTCTGCTGAAGCTTTCTTT. Its protein is CASNSGSAEAFF.

This clone was picked up a small number of times. The chain couples TRBV13 to TRBJ1-1; 7 positions match TRBD1. CDR1 and CDR2 from the germline V gene are PRHDT and FYEKMQ (reference sequence). Trimming removed 0 bases from V and 1 base from J; junction bases left unmatched: 8. The CDR3 runs 17 residues. As DNA, the CDR3 is TGTGCCAGCAGCTTAGGCGAGAGGGACAGAACGAACACTGAAGCTTTCTTT. It yields the protein CASSLGERDRTNTEAFF.

The genes are TRBV2 and TRBJ1-5; D gene unclear. This CDR3 region has 15 residues. Deletions cut 2 bases from V and 8 bases from J, with 16 bases between. Germline values: CDR1 SNHLY, CDR2 FYNNEI. CDR3 region: CASSETWPGEKPQHF. The CDR3 DNA sequence: TGTGCCAGCAGTGAAACCTGGCCGGGTGAAAAGCCCCAGCATTTT. Using reference TRBV2 and TRBJ1-5 for the parts outside the CDR3, the full variable domain is EPEVTQTPSHQVTQMGQEVILRCVPISNHLYFYWYRQILGQKVEFLVSFYNNEISEKSEIFDDQFSVERPDGSNFTLKIRSTKLEDSAMYFCASSETWPGEKPQHFGDGTRLSIL.

DNA of the CDR3: TGTGCCAGTGGGGGCGGGCACAGCACTGAAGCTTTCTTT. Translation gives CASGGGHSTEAFF. V is TRBV19 and J is TRBJ1-1; possibly TRBD1 for D (6 bases). This CDR3 region has 13 residues. Trimming took 8 bases from V and 4 from J, leaving 14 bases between them. Germline V CDR1 and CDR2: LNHDA, SQIVND (reference sequence). Full variable domain (missing parts from reference TRBV19 and TRBJ1-1): DGGITQSPKYLFRKEGQNVTLSCEQNLNHDAMYWYRQDPGQGLRLIYYSQIVNDFQKGDIAEGYSVSREKKESFPLTVTSAQKNPTAFYLCASGGGHSTEAFFGQGTRLTVV.

The chain uses TRBV28 and TRBJ1-3; D call uncertain. This CDR3 spans 14 amino acids. Germline V gene sequence: CDR1 MDHEN, CDR2 SYDVKM. Trimming left V 3 bases short and J 4 bases short, with 10 bases between. In nucleotides, the CDR3 is TGTGCCAGCAGTTTGGCGGGCCTAGGAAACACCATATATTTT. Translated: CASSLAGLGNTIYF.

This chain joins TRBV9 and TRBJ2-1; 8 bases map to TRBD2. Trimming took 2 bases from V and 4 from J; bases not matched to a gene: 5. Per germline, CDR1 SGDLS and CDR2 YYNGEE. The length of the CDR3 is 15 residues. CDR3: CASSVAGGDYNEQFF. CDR3 DNA: TGTGCCAGCAGCGTTGCGGGGGGCGATTACAATGAGCAGTTCTTC.

The chain couples TRBV4-1 to TRBJ1-2, with 9 positions matching TRBD1. After removal of 1 base from V and 8 bases from J, the junction contained 8 bases not matched to a gene. The CDR3 is 15 residues long. Looked up from germline, CDR1 is MGHRA and CDR2 is YSYEKL. The CDR3 sequence is CASSQVLDRGRGYTF. CDR3 coding DNA: TGCGCCAGCAGCCAAGTATTAGACAGGGGGAGAGGCTACACCTTC.

In this sample, this clone turned up once. The rearrangement uses TRBV7-2 and TRBJ1-3; 7 nucleotides match TRBD1. The germline gives CDR1 SGHTA, CDR2 FQGNSA. The length of the CDR3 is 16 residues. V was clipped by 3 bases and J by 0 bases; unmatched bases: 5. The CDR3 protein is CASSFAGGGSGNTIYF. In nucleotides, the CDR3 is TGTGCCAGCAGCTTCGCAGGGGGTGGCTCTGGAAACACCATATATTTT.

V is TRBV6-6 and J is TRBJ2-2; 7 bases are a match to TRBD2. The germline V gene encodes CDR1 MNHNY and CDR2 SVGAGI (reference sequence). There are 14 residues in the CDR3. Unmatched junction bases numbered 1, after V lost 2 bases and J lost 4 bases. Here the CDR3 reads CASSYGGVTGELFF. Here the CDR3 DNA reads TGTGCCAGCAGTTACGGGGGGGTCACCGGGGAGCTGTTTTTT.

The chain couples TRBV5-4 to TRBJ1-2, with 12 positions matching TRBD1. Germline loops: CDR1 SGHNT, CDR2 YYREEE (reference sequence). The V and J ends lost 0 bases and 8 bases, in that order; junction bases with no gene match: 8. The CDR3 contains 16 residues. The CDR3: CASSLEAGQGAGGYTF. The CDR3 DNA sequence: TGTGCCAGCAGCTTGGAAGCGGGACAGGGGGCAGGAGGCTACACCTTC.

CDR3 DNA: TGCAGCGTTGAAGATTGGAGGGGAGATCCGTACTTC. Translating gives CSVEDWRGDPYF. V usage is TRBV29-1 and J usage is TRBJ2-7, with a tentative D call TRBD2 (6 bases). V dropped 0 bases and J dropped 12 bases, with 15 bases sitting between them. CDR3 size: 12 residues. Germline lookup yields CDR1 SQVTM and CDR2 ANQGSEA.

In its sample, this clone was seen once. The chain employs TRBV7-6 and TRBJ2-1, with no clear D. V was pared by 0 bases and J by 5 bases, with 5 bases between. Germline-derived CDR1 and CDR2 are SGHVS and FNYEAQ. CDR3 length: 13 amino acids. The CDR3 coding sequence is TGTGCCAGCAGCTTAGCTAGTCACAATGAGCAGTTCTTC. Translating it yields CASSLASHNEQFF.

V usage is TRBV9 and J usage is TRBJ1-4, with D possibly being TRBD1 (5 bases). The CDR3 sequence is 15 residues long. In germline, CDR1 is SGDLS, CDR2 YYNGEE. V lost 3 bases, J lost 2 bases, and 11 bases lay in between. In DNA form, the CDR3 reads TGTGCCAGCAGCGACGGGGGGTCCACTAATGAAAAACTGTTTTTT. It codes for CASSDGGSTNEKLFF.

The DNA for the CDR3 is TGTGCCAGCAGTTACGAGCAGGGCCAGTACTTC. Translation: CASSYEQGQYF. The chain has TRBV6-2 or TRBV6-3 and TRBJ2-5, with D possibly being TRBD1 (5 bases). Per germline, CDR1 MNHEY and CDR2 SVGEGT. V shed 2 bases and J shed 10 bases, with 8 bases lying between them. The length of the CDR3 is 11 residues.

This chain joins TRBV9 and TRBJ2-4; TRBD2 matches at 11 bases. CDR3 length equals 16 residues. The J segment lost 3 bases and the V segment lost 3 bases, leaving 5 bases of the junction unmatched. Germline loops: CDR1 SGDLS, CDR2 YYNGEE. The CDR3 nucleotides are TGTGCCAGCAGCGGGACTAGCGGGCTGGACAAAAACATTCAGTACTTC. This encodes CASSGTSGLDKNIQYF. The whole variable domain, remainder taken from reference TRBV9 and TRBJ2-4, is DSGVTQTPKHLITATGQRVTLRCSPRSGDLSVYWYQQSLDQGLQFLIQYYNGEERAKGNILERFSAQQFPDLHSELNLSSLELGDSALYFCASSGTSGLDKNIQYFGAGTRLSVL.